This TCR beta chain was found in a study of CXCR3-negative and CXCR3-positive naive CD8 T cells. The wider study: The dataset comprises around 130 million TRB reads in total, with about 1.5 +/- 0.3 million reads per library. Study results and limitations: Within a donor, both naive subsets shared TRBV-TRBJ usage, unlike memory cells. TCR strength was inferred from TRB CDR3 properties, while surface CD5 was comparable between naive subsets. Greater hydrophobicity was found in TRB CDR3s of CXCR3-positive naive cells than of CXCR3-negative naive cells.

The authors gated naive CD8+ T cells as CD45RO-CCR7+CD27+CD95-. Worth noting for this clonotype: Its specificity is unknown.

Per germline, CDR1 SGHTA and CDR2 FQGNSA. This CDR3 comprises 15 residues. Through 5' RACE with UMI labels, the TRB cDNA libraries were prepared. TCRdb re-called the 5' RACE reads and shows each CDR3 protein once, DNA omitted. This sample carries approximately 100,000 distinct CDR3 sequences, with around 0.36% going to the ten biggest clones. This sequence originates from a human donor in good health. Some clones in this sample may be carry-over from other donors' samples. Sequenced input: naive CXCR3+ CD8+ T cells from blood. Subset reported: CD45RO-CCR7+CD27+CD95- naive CD8+ T cells expressing CXCR3 (TNR3+). The rearrangement uses TRBV7-2 and TRBJ1-1; the TRBD1 assignment by TCRdb is unverifiable without DNA. Here the CDR3 reads CASSGPTGIGTEAFF.